The sample holds one count of the clone carrying this T cell receptor beta chain. Its antigen is unidentified. It may be a read error: a sequence one base away is much more abundant. The CDR3 does not end in the conserved phenylalanine or tryptophan, so this is likely a read error. The library was built from around 380 ng RNA with molecular barcoded adaptors for alpha/delta and beta/gamma chains. TCRdb independently ran MiXCR on the reads; one entry per CDR3 protein. The sample yields under 35,000 distinct CDR3 sequences, approximately 17% seen once. This entry is derived from a study of read filtering for tumor transcriptome and immune sequencing. Study details: Among patients, under 20 were male and approximately 15 female, aged roughly 45 to 85 (mean around 61). Points from the study as a whole: Dropping single-read clonotypes raised IR-seq and RNA-seq shared-clonotype correlation. In IR-seq, single-read clonotypes were 65% to 90% of clonotypes but approximately 4% of reads.

In germline, CDR1 is ENHRY, CDR2 SYGVKD. The CDR3 covers 13 residues. The trim removed 9 bases at V and 4 bases at J, leaving 6 bases unmatched. Sequencing was done on a sample of a population of CD138-negative cells sorted from bone marrow. The rearrangement links TRBV10-3 to TRBJ2-5, with 9 bases identical to TRBD2. This receptor was identified in a donor aged 40 or over with multiple myeloma. The CDR3 here is CAINSGRGETQYL. The CDR3 DNA follows: TGTGCCATAAATAGCGGGAGAGGAGAGACCCAGTACCTC.